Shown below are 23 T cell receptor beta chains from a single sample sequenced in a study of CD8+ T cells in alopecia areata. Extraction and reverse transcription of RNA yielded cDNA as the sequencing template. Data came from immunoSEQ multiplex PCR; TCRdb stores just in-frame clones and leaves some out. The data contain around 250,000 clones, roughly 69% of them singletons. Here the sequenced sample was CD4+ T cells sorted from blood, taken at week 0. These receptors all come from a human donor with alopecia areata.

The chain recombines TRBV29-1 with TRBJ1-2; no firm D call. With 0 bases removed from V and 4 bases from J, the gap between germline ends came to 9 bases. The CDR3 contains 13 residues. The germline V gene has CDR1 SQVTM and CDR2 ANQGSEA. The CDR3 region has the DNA TGCAGCGTTGAAGATCGGGGTCTCTATGGCTACACCTTC. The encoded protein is CSVEDRGLYGYTF.

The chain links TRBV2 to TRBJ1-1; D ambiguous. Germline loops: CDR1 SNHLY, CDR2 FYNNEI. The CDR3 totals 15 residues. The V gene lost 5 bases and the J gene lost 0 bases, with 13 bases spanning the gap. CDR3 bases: TGTGCCAGCAGTTTGAAACAGATCTTGAACACTGAAGCTTTCTTT. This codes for CASSLKQILNTEAFF. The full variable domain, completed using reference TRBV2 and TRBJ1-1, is EPEVTQTPSHQVTQMGQEVILRCVPISNHLYFYWYRQILGQKVEFLVSFYNNEISEKSEIFDDQFSVERPDGSNFTLKIRSTKLEDSAMYFCASSLKQILNTEAFFGQGTRLTVV.

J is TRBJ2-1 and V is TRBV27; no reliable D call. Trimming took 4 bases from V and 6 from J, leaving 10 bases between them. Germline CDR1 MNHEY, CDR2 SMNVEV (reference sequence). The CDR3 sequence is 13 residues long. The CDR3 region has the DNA TGTGCCAGCAGTTCAATAGCTGGCAATGAGCAGTTCTTC. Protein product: CASSSIAGNEQFF.

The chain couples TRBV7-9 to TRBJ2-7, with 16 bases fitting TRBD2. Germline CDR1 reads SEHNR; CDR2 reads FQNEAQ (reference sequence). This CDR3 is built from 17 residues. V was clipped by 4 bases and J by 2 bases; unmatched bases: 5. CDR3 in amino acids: CASSSGTSGGATYEQYF. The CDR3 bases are TGTGCCAGCAGCTCAGGGACTAGCGGGGGGGCAACCTACGAGCAGTACTTC.

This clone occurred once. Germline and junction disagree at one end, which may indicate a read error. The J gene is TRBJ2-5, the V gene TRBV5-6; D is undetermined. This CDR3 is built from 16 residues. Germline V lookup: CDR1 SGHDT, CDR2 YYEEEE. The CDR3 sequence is CANSVTLQAVGETQYF. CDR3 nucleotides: TGTGCCAACAGCGTGACGCTCCAGGCCGTCGGGGAGACCCAGTACTTC.

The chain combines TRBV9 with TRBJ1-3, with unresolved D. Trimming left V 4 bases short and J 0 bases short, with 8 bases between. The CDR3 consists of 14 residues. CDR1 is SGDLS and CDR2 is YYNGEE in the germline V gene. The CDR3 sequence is CASSYDSSGNTIYF. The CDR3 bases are TGTGCCAGCAGCTATGATTCCTCTGGAAACACCATATATTTT.

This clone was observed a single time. The CDR3 loop reads CASSQEEFTGQYF. The CDR3 DNA reads as TGCGCCAGCAGCCAGGAGGAGTTCACCGGGCAGTACTTC. The chain is built from TRBV5-1 and TRBJ2-7; D is possibly TRBD2 (5 bases). Germline assignment: CDR1 SGHRS and CDR2 YFSETQ. This CDR3 is 13 amino acids long. Trimming removed 4 bases from V and 9 bases from J, with 17 bases in between.

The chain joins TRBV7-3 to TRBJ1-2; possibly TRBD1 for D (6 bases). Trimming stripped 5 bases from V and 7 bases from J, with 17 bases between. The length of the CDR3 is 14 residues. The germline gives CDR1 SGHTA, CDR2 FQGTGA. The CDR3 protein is CASSQQGGLGGYTF. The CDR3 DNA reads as TGTGCCAGCAGCCAACAGGGAGGTCTAGGTGGCTACACCTTC.

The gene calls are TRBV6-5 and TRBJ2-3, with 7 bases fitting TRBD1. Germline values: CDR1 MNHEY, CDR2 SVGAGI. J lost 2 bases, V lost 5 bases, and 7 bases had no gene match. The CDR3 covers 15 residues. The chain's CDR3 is CASSDYRGITDTQYF. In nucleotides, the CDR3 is TGTGCCAGCAGTGACTACAGGGGTATCACAGATACGCAGTATTTT.

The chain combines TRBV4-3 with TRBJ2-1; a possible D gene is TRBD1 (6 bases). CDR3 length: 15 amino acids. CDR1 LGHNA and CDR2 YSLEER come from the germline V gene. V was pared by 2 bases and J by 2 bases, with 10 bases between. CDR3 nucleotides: TGCGCCAGCAGCCAAACAGGGCAGACCTACAATGAGCAGTTCTTC. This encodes CASSQTGQTYNEQFF.

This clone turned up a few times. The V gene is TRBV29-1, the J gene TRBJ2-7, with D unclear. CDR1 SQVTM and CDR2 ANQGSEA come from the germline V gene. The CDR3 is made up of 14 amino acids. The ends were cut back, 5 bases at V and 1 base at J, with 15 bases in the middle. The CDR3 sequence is CSVTGVGNSYEQYF. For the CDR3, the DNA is TGCAGCGTTACTGGAGTTGGCAATTCCTACGAGCAGTACTTC.

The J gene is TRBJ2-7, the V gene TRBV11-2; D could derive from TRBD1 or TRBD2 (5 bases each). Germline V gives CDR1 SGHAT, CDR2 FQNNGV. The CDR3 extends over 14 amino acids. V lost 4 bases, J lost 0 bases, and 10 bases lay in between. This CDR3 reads CASSSLRGSYEQYF. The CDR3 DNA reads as TGTGCCAGCAGCTCACTGAGGGGCTCCTACGAGCAGTACTTC. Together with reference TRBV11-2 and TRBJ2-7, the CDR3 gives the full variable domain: EAGVAQSPRYKIIEKRQSVAFWCNPISGHATLYWYQQILGQGPKLLIQFQNNGVVDDSQLPKDRFSAERLKGVDSTLKIQPAKLEDSAVYLCASSSLRGSYEQYFGPGTRLTVT.

The CDR3 region has the DNA TGTGCCTGGGGGGGACAGGGCCTCTATGGCTACACCTTC. Protein product: CAWGGQGLYGYTF. V gene TRBV30 combines with J gene TRBJ1-2, with TRBD1 identical over 9 bases. Trimming at V came to 5 bases and at J to 4 bases, leaving 5 bases not matched to a gene. The CDR3 consists of 13 residues. Germline loops: CDR1 GTSNPN, CDR2 SVGIG (reference sequence).

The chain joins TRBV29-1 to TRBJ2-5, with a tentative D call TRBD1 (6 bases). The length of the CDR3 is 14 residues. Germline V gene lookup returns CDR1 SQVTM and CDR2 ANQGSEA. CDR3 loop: CSQGRGCPQETQYF. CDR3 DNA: TGCTCCCAAGGCAGGGGTTGTCCCCAAGAGACCCAGTACTTC. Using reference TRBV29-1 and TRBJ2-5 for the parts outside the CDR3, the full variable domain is SAVISQKPSRDICQRGTSLTIQCQVDSQVTMMFWYRQQPGQSLTLIATANQGSEATYESGFVIDKFPISRPNLTFSTLTVSNMSPEDSSIYLCSQGRGCPQETQYFGPGTRLLVL.

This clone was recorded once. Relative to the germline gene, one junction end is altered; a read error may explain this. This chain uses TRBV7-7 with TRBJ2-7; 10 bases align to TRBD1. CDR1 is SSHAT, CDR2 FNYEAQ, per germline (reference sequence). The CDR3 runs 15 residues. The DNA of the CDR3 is TGTGCTAGCAGCTTAGGCCCGGGACAGGGGAACGAGCAGTACTTC. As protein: CASSLGPGQGNEQYF.

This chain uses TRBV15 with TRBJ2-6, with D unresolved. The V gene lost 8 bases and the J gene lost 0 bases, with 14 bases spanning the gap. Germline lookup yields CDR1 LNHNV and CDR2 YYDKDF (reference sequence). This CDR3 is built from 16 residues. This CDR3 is CATSPGRFSGANVLTF. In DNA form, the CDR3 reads TGTGCCACCTCCCCCGGGCGGTTCTCTGGGGCCAACGTCCTGACTTTC.

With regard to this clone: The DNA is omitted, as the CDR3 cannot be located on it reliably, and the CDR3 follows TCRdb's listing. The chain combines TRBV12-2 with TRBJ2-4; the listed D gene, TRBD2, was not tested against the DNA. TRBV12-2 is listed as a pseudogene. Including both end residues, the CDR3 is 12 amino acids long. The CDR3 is CASRFGGGSFNF.

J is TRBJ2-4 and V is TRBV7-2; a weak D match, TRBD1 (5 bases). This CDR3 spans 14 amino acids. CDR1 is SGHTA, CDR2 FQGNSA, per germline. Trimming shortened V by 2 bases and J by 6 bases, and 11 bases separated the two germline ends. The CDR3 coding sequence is TGTGCCAGCAGCTTACCGGCAGGGCCAAACATTCAGTACTTC. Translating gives CASSLPAGPNIQYF.

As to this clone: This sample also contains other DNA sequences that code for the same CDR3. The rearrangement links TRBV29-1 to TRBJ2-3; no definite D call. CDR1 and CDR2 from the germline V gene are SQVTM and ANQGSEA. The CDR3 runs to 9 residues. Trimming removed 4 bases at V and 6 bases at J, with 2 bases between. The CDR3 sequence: CSVGDTQYF. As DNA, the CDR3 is TGCAGCGTTGGGGATACGCAGTATTTT.

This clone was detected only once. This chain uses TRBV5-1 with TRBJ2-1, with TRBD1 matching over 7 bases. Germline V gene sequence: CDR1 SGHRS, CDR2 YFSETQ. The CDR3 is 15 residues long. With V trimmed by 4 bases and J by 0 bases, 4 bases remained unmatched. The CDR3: CASSHSGGSYNEQFF. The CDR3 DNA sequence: TGCGCCAGCAGCCACTCAGGGGGCTCCTACAATGAGCAGTTCTTC.

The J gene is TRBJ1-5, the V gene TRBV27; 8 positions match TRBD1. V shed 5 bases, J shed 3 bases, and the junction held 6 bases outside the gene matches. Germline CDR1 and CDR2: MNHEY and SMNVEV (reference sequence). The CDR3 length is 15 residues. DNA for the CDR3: TGTGCCAGCAGTATGGGACAGGTCCCCAATCAGCCCCAGCATTTT. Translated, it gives CASSMGQVPNQPQHF.

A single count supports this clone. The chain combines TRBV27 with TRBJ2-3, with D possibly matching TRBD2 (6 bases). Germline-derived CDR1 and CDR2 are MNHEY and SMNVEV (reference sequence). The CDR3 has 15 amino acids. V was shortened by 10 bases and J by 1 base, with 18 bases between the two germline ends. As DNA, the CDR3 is TGTGCCACCTCCCCCGTCGGGGGAGGCACAGATACGCAGTATTTT. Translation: CATSPVGGGTDTQYF.

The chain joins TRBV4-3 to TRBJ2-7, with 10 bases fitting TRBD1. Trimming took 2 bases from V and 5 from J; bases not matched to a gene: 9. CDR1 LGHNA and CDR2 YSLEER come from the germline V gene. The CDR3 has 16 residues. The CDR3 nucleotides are TGCGCCAGCAGCCAATCTCCTGACAGGGGGCTACACGAGCAGTACTTC. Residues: CASSQSPDRGLHEQYF.